The 29 T cell receptor beta chains presented below share a single source sample, sequenced in a study of T cell responses to AZD1222 COVID-19 vaccine. Only in-frame clones appear in the TCRdb table, and some are missing; sequencing was by immunoSEQ multiplex PCR. The table records over 140,000 clones, over 90% of them present only once. This specimen consisted of peripheral blood, obtained 28 days after the second AZD1222 dose. Source of these receptors: an adult who received the AZD1222 COVID-19 vaccine.

The chain is built from TRBV27 and TRBJ2-4; D gene uncertain. The V gene lost 4 bases and the J gene lost 2 bases, with 6 bases spanning the gap. Germline V gives CDR1 MNHEY, CDR2 SMNVEV (reference sequence). This CDR3 region has 13 residues. CDR3: CASSYGTKNIQYF. For the CDR3, the DNA is TGTGCCAGCAGTTATGGAACCAAAAACATTCAGTACTTC.

In its sample, this clone was seen a few times. The rearrangement joins TRBV6-1 to TRBJ1-5; possible D gene TRBD1, 6 bases. The CDR3 is made up of 13 amino acids. The germline V gene encodes CDR1 MNHNS and CDR2 SASEGT. With 3 bases removed from V and 6 bases from J, the gap between germline ends came to 9 bases. The CDR3 nucleotides are TGTGCCAGCAGTGATACAGGGCGTCAGCCCCAGCATTTT. Its translation: CASSDTGRQPQHF.

The genes are TRBV7-9 and TRBJ2-7; D gene unclear. This CDR3 contains 13 residues. V was cut by 5 bases and J by 3 bases, with 11 bases left in between. Germline V gives CDR1 SEHNR, CDR2 FQNEAQ (reference sequence). Here the CDR3 DNA reads TGTGCCAGCAGCCTGACTGCGAGCTACGAGCAGTACTTC. Translation gives CASSLTASYEQYF. Based on the CDR3 plus reference TRBV7-9 and TRBJ2-7, the full variable domain is DTGVSQNPRHKITKRGQNVTFRCDPISEHNRLYWYRQTLGQGPEFLTYFQNEAQLEKSRLLSDRFSAERPKGSFSTLEIQRTEQGDSAMYLCASSLTASYEQYFGPGTRLTVT.

This sequence joins TRBV10-3 and TRBJ1-1, with D possibly being TRBD1 (6 bases). This CDR3 has 12 amino acids. V was shortened by 7 bases and J by 5 bases, with 11 bases between the two germline ends. CDR1 and CDR2 (germline): ENHRY, SYGVKD. In DNA form, the CDR3 reads TGTGCCATCAATGCAGGGGAAACTGAAGCTTTCTTT. It is translated as CAINAGETEAFF.

The gene calls are TRBV28 and TRBJ1-4; unclear D gene. The V gene's germline CDR1 is MDHEN and CDR2 SYDVKM. With 5 bases removed from V and 5 bases from J, the gap between germline ends came to 15 bases. This CDR3 comprises 15 residues. The CDR3 coding sequence is TGTGCCAGCAGTATATTACAGCGCGCAAATGAAAAACTGTTTTTT. It specifies CASSILQRANEKLFF.

This chain connects TRBV2 to TRBJ1-5; D gene uncertain. The length of the CDR3 is 14 residues. CDR1 SNHLY and CDR2 FYNNEI come from the germline V gene. The ends were cut back, 2 bases at V and 3 bases at J, with 8 bases in the middle. The CDR3 loop is CASSENSFNQPQHF. The CDR3 coding sequence is TGTGCCAGCAGTGAAAACAGTTTCAATCAGCCCCAGCATTTT.

The rearrangement links TRBV27 to TRBJ2-7; D perhaps matches TRBD1 (5 bases). The CDR3 consists of 14 residues. Trimming cost V 5 bases and J 3 bases, with 14 bases left between them. CDR1 MNHEY and CDR2 SMNVEV come from the germline V gene (reference sequence). The CDR3 nucleotides are TGTGCCAGCAGTCCGTCCAGGGCAAACTACGAGCAGTACTTC. Translated, it gives CASSPSRANYEQYF.

A single count supports this clone. J is TRBJ2-7 and V is TRBV5-1; D remains unclear. Trimming shortened V by 4 bases and J by 2 bases, and 7 bases separated the two germline ends. Per the germline V gene, CDR1 is SGHRS and CDR2 is YFSETQ. CDR3 length: 12 residues. In nucleotides, the CDR3 is TGCGCCAGCAGCCAGAGTACCTACGAGCAGTACTTC. Encoded protein: CASSQSTYEQYF.

V and J are TRBV30 and TRBJ1-5, with D possibly being TRBD1 (6 bases). The CDR3 loop spans 14 amino acids. The germline V gene has CDR1 GTSNPN and CDR2 SVGIG (reference sequence). Trimming cost V 5 bases and J 6 bases, with 17 bases left between them. CDR3 sequence: CAWGEGEVGQPQHF. In DNA, the CDR3 is TGTGCCTGGGGAGAGGGGGAGGTTGGTCAGCCCCAGCATTTT.

V usage is TRBV28 and J usage is TRBJ2-1; D not certain. Germline assignment: CDR1 MDHEN and CDR2 SYDVKM. The CDR3 runs 13 residues. Trimming removed 3 bases from V and 8 bases from J, with 11 bases in between. CDR3 in DNA: TGTGCCAGCAGTTTCACCGGCGAGGATGAGCAGTTCTTC. The encoded protein is CASSFTGEDEQFF.

V usage is TRBV6-6 and J usage is TRBJ1-3, with no clear D. Trimming removed 9 bases from V and 0 bases from J, with 12 bases in between. Looked up from germline, CDR1 is MNHNY and CDR2 is SVGAGI (reference sequence). The CDR3 length is 14 residues. As DNA, the CDR3 is TGTGCCAGTTCGCAGGCCTCCTCTGGAAACACCATATATTTT. Its protein product is CASSQASSGNTIYF.

The rearrangement uses TRBV5-1 and TRBJ2-7; the D is unclear. Trimming cost V 5 bases and J 1 base, with 10 bases left between them. CDR1 is SGHRS and CDR2 is YFSETQ in the germline V gene. This CDR3 comprises 13 residues. The CDR3 is CASSVDPSYEQYF. For the CDR3, the DNA is TGCGCCAGCAGTGTGGACCCTTCCTACGAGCAGTACTTC.

The gene calls are TRBV28 and TRBJ1-2, with D possibly TRBD1 on 5 matching bases. Germline V lookup: CDR1 MDHEN, CDR2 SYDVKM. Trimming shortened V by 6 bases and J by 0 bases, and 14 bases separated the two germline ends. The CDR3 extends over 15 amino acids. For the CDR3, the DNA is TGTGCCAGCAGACTAACAGGAGTTGCTAACTATGGCTACACCTTC. This encodes CASRLTGVANYGYTF.

The chain is built from TRBV30 and TRBJ1-1, with a tentative D call TRBD1 (6 bases). The germline V and J ends were trimmed by 0 bases and 2 bases, with 13 bases remaining between them. The CDR3 runs 15 residues. Per germline, CDR1 GTSNPN and CDR2 SVGIG (reference sequence). The DNA for the CDR3 is TGTGCCTGGAGTGTAGTGGACAGAGTAAACACTGAAGCTTTCTTT. It specifies CAWSVVDRVNTEAFF.

V usage is TRBV5-4 and J usage is TRBJ2-2; 8 nucleotides align to TRBD2. V lost 2 bases and J lost 2; bases outside the gene matches: 2. The CDR3 extends over 15 amino acids. Germline-derived CDR1 and CDR2 are SGHNT and YYREEE (reference sequence). The chain's CDR3 is CASSLAGVNTGELFF. The CDR3 coding sequence is TGTGCCAGCAGCTTAGCGGGAGTAAACACCGGGGAGCTGTTTTTT.

The rearrangement joins TRBV4-2 to TRBJ1-4; no reliable D call. V lost 0 bases and J 3 bases, leaving 8 bases between the germline ends. CDR1 LGHNA and CDR2 YNFKEQ come from the germline V gene. CDR3 length: 15 residues. The DNA for the CDR3 is TGTGCCAGCAGCCAAGATGGCGGACCTAATGAAAAACTGTTTTTT. The encoded protein is CASSQDGGPNEKLFF.

The chain has TRBV6-6 and TRBJ2-7, with 10 bases matching TRBD2. J gave up 7 bases and V 0 bases, and 6 bases lay outside the gene matches. Germline values: CDR1 MNHNY, CDR2 SVGAGI (reference sequence). The CDR3 contains 15 residues. CDR3 protein: CASSYSSGRRREQYF. CDR3 nucleotides: TGTGCCAGCAGTTACTCTAGCGGGAGGAGGCGGGAGCAGTACTTC.

This clone was recorded once. The V and J genes are TRBV30 and TRBJ1-2, with D unresolved. The germline CDR1 and CDR2 sequences are GTSNPN and SVGIG (reference sequence). CDR3 size: 12 residues. The V end was cut by 2 bases, the J end by 4 bases, with 8 bases between. The CDR3 region is CAWSLGGYGYTF. CDR3 DNA: TGTGCCTGGAGTTTAGGAGGCTATGGCTACACCTTC.

This clone appeared once. This chain uses TRBV28 with TRBJ2-2, with 8 bases matching TRBD1. Germline lookup yields CDR1 MDHEN and CDR2 SYDVKM. This CDR3 contains 16 residues. V shed 6 bases and J 1 base; nucleotides not matched to a gene: 7. CDR3 nucleotide sequence: TGTGCCAGCAGGGCCCAGGGGGCCAGGAACACCGGGGAGCTGTTTTTT. Protein: CASRAQGARNTGELFF.

This clone was counted a few times. The sample contains more than one DNA sequence encoding this CDR3. The rearrangement links TRBV19 to TRBJ1-1; D gene uncertain. Per germline, CDR1 LNHDA and CDR2 SQIVND (reference sequence). The V and J ends lost 2 bases and 1 base respectively, with 5 bases between them. The CDR3 totals 13 residues. DNA for the CDR3: TGTGCCAGTAGTATACGAGGGAACACTGAAGCTTTCTTT. Protein sequence: CASSIRGNTEAFF. The variable domain in full, completed from reference TRBV19 and TRBJ1-1, reads DGGITQSPKYLFRKEGQNVTLSCEQNLNHDAMYWYRQDPGQGLRLIYYSQIVNDFQKGDIAEGYSVSREKKESFPLTVTSAQKNPTAFYLCASSIRGNTEAFFGQGTRLTVV.

The chain couples TRBV11-3 to TRBJ2-2; D remains unclear. V was pared by 1 base and J by 3 bases, with 9 bases between. Germline V gene sequence: CDR1 SGHNT, CDR2 YENEEA. The CDR3 is 15 amino acids. For the CDR3, the DNA is TGTGCCAGCAGCTTAGGAGGTTTGGACACCGGGGAGCTGTTTTTT. Its protein product is CASSLGGLDTGELFF.

This chain connects TRBV6-1 to TRBJ2-7; D not resolved. This CDR3 is 12 amino acids long. Between the trimmed V and J ends, which lost 3 bases and 1 base, there was a span of 4 bases. The germline V gene has CDR1 MNHNS and CDR2 SASEGT. In DNA form, the CDR3 reads TGTGCCAGCAGTGAGCCTTCCTACGAGCAGTACTTC. Translation gives CASSEPSYEQYF.

The chain employs TRBV12-3 or TRBV12-4 and TRBJ2-1; the D is unclear. Trimming shortened V by 3 bases and J by 2 bases, and 5 bases separated the two germline ends. This CDR3 has 13 residues. The DNA for the CDR3 is TGTGCCAGCAGTTTTACAGCCTACAATGAGCAGTTCTTC. It is translated as CASSFTAYNEQFF.

CDR3 DNA sequence: TGTGCCAGCTCACCATCCCTGGGACTAGCGGGAACCGGGGAGCTGTTTTTT. Translation gives CASSPSLGLAGTGELFF. The chain couples TRBV18 to TRBJ2-2, with 13 bases aligning to TRBD2. V was pared by 2 bases and J by 5 bases, with 5 bases of the junction left unmatched. Looked up from germline, CDR1 is KGHSH and CDR2 is LQKENI. The CDR3 covers 17 residues.

This clone has just one count. The gene calls are TRBV19 and TRBJ2-7; 12 bases line up with TRBD2. The CDR3 loop spans 14 amino acids. CDR1 is LNHDA, CDR2 SQIVND, per germline (reference sequence). V lost 3 bases, J lost 5 bases, and 2 bases stayed unmatched. CDR3 in amino acids: CASSMRLAGDEQYF. CDR3 DNA: TGTGCCAGTAGTATGAGACTAGCGGGAGACGAGCAGTACTTC. Using reference TRBV19 and TRBJ2-7 for the parts outside the CDR3, the full variable domain is DGGITQSPKYLFRKEGQNVTLSCEQNLNHDAMYWYRQDPGQGLRLIYYSQIVNDFQKGDIAEGYSVSREKKESFPLTVTSAQKNPTAFYLCASSMRLAGDEQYFGPGTRLTVT.

This clone occurred once. The chain joins TRBV13 to TRBJ1-1; 8 nucleotides align to TRBD1. The germline V gene has CDR1 PRHDT and CDR2 FYEKMQ (reference sequence). J gave up 5 bases and V 2 bases, and 4 bases lay outside the gene matches. This CDR3 has 14 amino acids. Here the CDR3 reads CASSLQGAGTEAFF. The CDR3 DNA reads as TGTGCCAGCAGCTTACAGGGGGCGGGGACTGAAGCTTTCTTT. Looking up the rest from reference TRBV13 and TRBJ1-1 gives the full variable domain: AAGVIQSPRHLIKEKRETATLKCYPIPRHDTVYWYQQGPGQDPQFLISFYEKMQSDKGSIPDRFSAQQFSDYHSELNMSSLELGDSALYFCASSLQGAGTEAFFGQGTRLTVV.

CDR3 amino acids: CASSFLDPPGTQYF. The CDR3 DNA follows: TGTGCCAGCAGTTTCTTGGACCCACCCGGGACCCAGTACTTC. V gene TRBV28 combines with J gene TRBJ2-5; the D is unclear. Trimming took 3 bases from V and 7 from J, leaving 15 bases between them. There are 14 residues in the CDR3. The germline V gene has CDR1 MDHEN and CDR2 SYDVKM.

For the CDR3, the DNA is TGCAGTGCTAGTCCGGGACAGGGGTACACTGAAGCTTTCTTT. Its protein is CSASPGQGYTEAFF. The genes are TRBV20-1 and TRBJ1-1, with TRBD1 identical over 10 bases. Germline V gives CDR1 DFQATT, CDR2 SNEGSKA (reference sequence). Germline trimming cut 3 bases from V and 3 bases from J; bases unmatched to any gene: 4. The CDR3 loop spans 14 amino acids.

As regards this clone: A junction end diverges from the germline sequence, so it may reflect a read error. Here the CDR3 DNA reads TGTGCCAGCAGAGAAGGGACATTCTCTGGAAACACCATATATTTT. The encoded protein is CASREGTFSGNTIYF. The chain uses TRBV2 and TRBJ1-3; D possibly corresponds to TRBD1 (6 bases). The CDR3 consists of 15 residues. From germline, CDR1 is SNHLY and CDR2 FYNNEI.